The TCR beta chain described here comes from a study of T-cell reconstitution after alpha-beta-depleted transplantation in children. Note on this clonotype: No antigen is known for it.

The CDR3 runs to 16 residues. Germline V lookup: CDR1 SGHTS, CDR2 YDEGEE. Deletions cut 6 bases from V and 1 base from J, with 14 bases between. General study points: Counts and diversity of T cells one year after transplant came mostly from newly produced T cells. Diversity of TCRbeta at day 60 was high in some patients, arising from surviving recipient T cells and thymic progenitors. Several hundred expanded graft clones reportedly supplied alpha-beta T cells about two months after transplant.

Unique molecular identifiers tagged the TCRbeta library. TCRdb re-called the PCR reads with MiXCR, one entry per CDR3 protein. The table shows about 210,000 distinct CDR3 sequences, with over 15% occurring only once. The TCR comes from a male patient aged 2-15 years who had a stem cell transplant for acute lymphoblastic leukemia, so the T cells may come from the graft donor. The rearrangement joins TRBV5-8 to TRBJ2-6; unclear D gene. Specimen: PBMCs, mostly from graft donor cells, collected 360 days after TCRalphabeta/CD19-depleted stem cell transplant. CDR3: CASKVRPMSGANVLTF. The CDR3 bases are TGTGCCAGCAAGGTCAGGCCTATGTCTGGGGCCAACGTCCTGACTTTC.